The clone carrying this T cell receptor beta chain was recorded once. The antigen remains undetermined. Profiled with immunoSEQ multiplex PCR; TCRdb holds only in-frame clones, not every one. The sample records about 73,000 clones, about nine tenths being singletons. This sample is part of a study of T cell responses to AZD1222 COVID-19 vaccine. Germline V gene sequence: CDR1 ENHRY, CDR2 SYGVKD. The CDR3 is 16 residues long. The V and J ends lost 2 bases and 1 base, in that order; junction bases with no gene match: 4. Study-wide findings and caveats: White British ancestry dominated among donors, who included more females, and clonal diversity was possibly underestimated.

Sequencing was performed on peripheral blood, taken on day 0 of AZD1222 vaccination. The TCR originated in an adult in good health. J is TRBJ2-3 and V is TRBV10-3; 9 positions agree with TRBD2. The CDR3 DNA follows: TGTGCCATCAGTGAGGGGGCTAGCGGGGGCACAGATACGCAGTATTTT. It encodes CAISEGASGGTDTQYF.